These T cell receptor beta chains were read from a single sample in a study of CD8 T cells in ankylosing spondylitis. TCRdb used MiXCR to reprocess the 5' RACE reads, holding one entry per CDR3 protein. The table shows under 300,000 distinct CDR3 sequences, with 7.5% to 9% occurring only once. What was sequenced was blood, either unsorted or a sorted T cell fraction (not recorded which). These receptors originate from a male donor with ankylosing spondylitis or in good health (not recorded which). The CDR3 runs from the conserved cysteine through the conserved F or W. D genes are given only for firm matches. Size is omitted from some rows. Given values are once, few, many or a class for expanded clones.

CDR3 | DNA | V | size | J | D
CASSPLASDTQYF | TGTGCCAGCTCACCACTAGCGTCAGATACGCAGTATTTT | TRBV18 | . | TRBJ2-3 | .
CASSPQSNPGEQYF | TGTGCCAGCAGTCCCCAATCCAACCCGGGGGAGCAGTACTTC | TRBV12-3/TRBV12-4 | few | TRBJ2-7 | .
CASSLVGGANWDQPQHF | TGTGCCAGCAGCTTAGTTGGGGGGGCGAATTGGGATCAGCCCCAGCATTTT | TRBV7-2 | . | TRBJ1-5 | .
CAIRGTEGNTIYF | TGTGCCATCAGGGGGACTGAGGGAAACACCATATATTTT | TRBV10-3 | few | TRBJ1-3 | .
CASSWDRTYEQYF | TGTGCCAGCAGCTGGGACAGAACCTACGAGCAGTACTTC | TRBV5-6 | many | TRBJ2-7 | TRBD1
CASSLTRYRVGGELFF | TGTGCCAGCAGCTTAACCCGATACAGGGTTGGCGGGGAGCTGTTTTTT | TRBV7-9 | many | TRBJ2-2 | .
CSAQTGGELTEQYF | TGCAGTGCTCAGACAGGGGGCGAACTAACCGAGCAGTACTTC | TRBV20-1 | many | TRBJ2-7 | TRBD1
CASSQEGGEADTQYF | TGTGCCAGCAGCCAAGAGGGCGGGGAGGCAGATACGCAGTATTTT | TRBV4-2 | . | TRBJ2-3 | .
CASSLSSLGNTEAFF | TGTGCCAGCAGCCTCTCCTCGTTAGGGAACACTGAAGCTTTCTTT | TRBV3-1 | many | TRBJ1-1 | .
CSASSLAGEGDTQYF | TGCAGTGCTTCCTCCCTAGCGGGGGAGGGAGATACGCAGTATTTT | TRBV20-1 | few | TRBJ2-3 | TRBD2
CSARPAGTSGNEQFF | TGCAGTGCTAGACCGGCCGGGACTAGCGGCAATGAGCAGTTCTTC | TRBV20-1 | many | TRBJ2-1 | TRBD2
CARGRETQYF | TGTGCCCGGGGAAGGGAGACCCAGTACTTC | TRBV30 | few | TRBJ2-5 | .
CASSVGTDINIQYF | TGCGCCAGCAGCGTCGGGACAGATATAAACATTCAGTACTTC | TRBV5-1 | many | TRBJ2-4 | TRBD1
CASSQEDGELFF | TGCGCCAGCAGCCAAGAGGACGGGGAGCTGTTTTTT | TRBV4-3 | many | TRBJ2-2 | .
CASSTTPRTGGTIKNIQYF | TGTGCCAGTAGTACTACCCCCCGGACAGGGGGGACTATCAAAAACATTCAGTACTTC | TRBV19 | many | TRBJ2-4 | TRBD1
CAISGTTGEGEQYF | TGTGCCATCAGTGGGACGACAGGGGAGGGCGAGCAGTACTTC | TRBV10-3 | . | TRBJ2-7 | .
CATSRVQGDGYTF | TGTGCCACCAGCAGGGTACAGGGTGATGGCTACACCTTC | TRBV15 | many | TRBJ1-2 | .
CSVELMGTAGPSGRYGYTF | TGCAGCGTTGAACTGATGGGAACTGCCGGGCCCTCCGGGCGCTATGGCTACACCTTC | TRBV29-1 | few | TRBJ1-2 | .
CASSQAGQGTTDTQYF | TGTGCCAGCAGCCAAGCGGGCCAGGGAACCACAGATACGCAGTATTTT | TRBV4-2 | many | TRBJ2-3 | .
CASSSRMLGEAFF | TGTGCCAGCAGCTCTCGAATGCTGGGTGAAGCTTTCTTT | TRBV3-1 | many | TRBJ1-1 | .
CASSLGLSMVNSPLHF | TGTGCCAGCAGCTTGGGCCTCAGTATGGTGAATTCACCCCTCCACTTT | TRBV5-6 | many | TRBJ1-6 | .
CASSEGRELPYNEQFF | TGTGCCAGCAGTGAGGGGCGGGAGTTACCCTACAATGAGCAGTTCTTC | TRBV2 | many | TRBJ2-1 | TRBD2
CSVDFPGARETQYF | TGCAGCGTTGATTTCCCAGGGGCAAGGGAGACCCAGTACTTC | TRBV29-1 | many | TRBJ2-5 | .
CATSRAGQAANEAFF | TGTGCCACCAGCAGGGCTGGACAGGCGGCTAATGAAGCTTTCTTT | TRBV15 | . | TRBJ1-1 | TRBD1
CASSLDYKGYKDYGYTF | TGCGCCAGCAGCTTGGACTACAAAGGGTATAAGGACTATGGCTACACCTTC | TRBV5-1 | . | TRBJ1-2 | .
CSARDELAYTSYNEQFF | TGCAGTGCTAGAGATGAGCTAGCCTATACATCCTACAATGAGCAGTTCTTC | TRBV20-1 | many | TRBJ2-1 | .
CASSPGQGRASYEQYF | TGCGCCAGCAGCCCAGGACAGGGGAGGGCCTCCTACGAGCAGTACTTC | TRBV5-1 | many | TRBJ2-7 | TRBD1
CASSIRKGTDTQYF | TGTGCCAGCAGCATCCGGAAGGGAACAGATACGCAGTATTTT | TRBV7-8 | . | TRBJ2-3 | .
CASSHGGAEQFF | TGTGCTAGCAGCCACGGGGGGGCTGAGCAGTTCTTC | TRBV7-7 | few | TRBJ2-1 | TRBD2
CASSTGAGLSEQFF | TGTGCCAGCAGTACCGGGGCAGGCCTTAGTGAGCAGTTCTTC | TRBV12-3/TRBV12-4 | . | TRBJ2-1 | .
CASSHPGGWDTGELFF | TGTGCCAGCAGCCATCCGGGGGGATGGGACACCGGGGAGCTGTTTTTT | TRBV7-9 | few | TRBJ2-2 | TRBD2
CASEQEPSYNEQFF | TGTGCCTCGGAACAGGAGCCTTCCTACAATGAGCAGTTCTTC | TRBV30 | many | TRBJ2-1 | .
CASSYSISTEAFF | TGTGCCAGCAGTTACTCAATTTCCACTGAAGCTTTCTTT | TRBV6-5 | many | TRBJ1-1 | .
CSVGGASPLFYNEQFF | TGCAGCGTTGGGGGGGCTAGCCCTCTGTTCTACAATGAGCAGTTCTTC | TRBV29-1 | . | TRBJ2-1 | .
CSVEWAGGTDTQYF | TGCAGCGTTGAATGGGCGGGAGGAACAGATACGCAGTATTTT | TRBV29-1 | many | TRBJ2-3 | TRBD2
CASSLFPTRGETQYF | TGCGCCAGCAGCTTGTTTCCGACTAGAGGAGAGACCCAGTACTTC | TRBV5-1 | many | TRBJ2-5 | .
CSARARDANTDTQYF | TGCAGTGCTAGAGCCAGGGACGCTAACACAGATACGCAGTATTTT | TRBV20-1 | . | TRBJ2-3 | .
CSARHRDASHFAYGYTF | TGCAGTGCTAGGCACCGGGACGCGAGCCATTTCGCCTATGGCTACACCTTC | TRBV20-1 | many | TRBJ1-2 | .
CASSPRDIATNEKLFF | TGTGCCAGCTCACCACGGGATATTGCAACTAATGAAAAACTGTTTTTT | TRBV18 | few | TRBJ1-4 | .
CASSPGQAPLGTNEKLFF | TGCGCCAGCAGCCCGGGACAGGCGCCACTTGGCACTAATGAAAAACTGTTTTTT | TRBV5-1 | many | TRBJ1-4 | TRBD1